The clone carrying this T cell receptor (beta chain) was recorded at least ten times. Its antigen remains unknown. These data come from a study of identical twins. Study results and caveats: There is a chance that invariant MAIT and iNKT cells partially muddied zero-insertion analyses.

V gave up 4 bases and J gave up 3 bases; unmatched junction bases: 8. The CDR3 is made up of 15 amino acids. Per the germline V gene, CDR1 is WNHNN and CDR2 is SYGVQD (reference sequence). One entry per CDR3 protein results from TCRdb running MiXCR on the 5' RACE reads. The sample lists just under 650,000 distinct CDR3 sequences, just over 7% seen once, with 1.6% in the top ten. Separately, the same data were catalogued under a study of yellow fever vaccine responses in identical twins.

Sequencing was carried out using PBMCs. The genes are TRBV10-1 and TRBJ2-5, with 7 nucleotides matching TRBD1. The source of this sequence is a woman aged 18-29 years in good health. The CDR3 spells CASSAEGAGKETQYF. For the CDR3, the DNA is TGCGCCAGCAGTGCTGAGGGGGCCGGGAAAGAGACCCAGTACTTC.